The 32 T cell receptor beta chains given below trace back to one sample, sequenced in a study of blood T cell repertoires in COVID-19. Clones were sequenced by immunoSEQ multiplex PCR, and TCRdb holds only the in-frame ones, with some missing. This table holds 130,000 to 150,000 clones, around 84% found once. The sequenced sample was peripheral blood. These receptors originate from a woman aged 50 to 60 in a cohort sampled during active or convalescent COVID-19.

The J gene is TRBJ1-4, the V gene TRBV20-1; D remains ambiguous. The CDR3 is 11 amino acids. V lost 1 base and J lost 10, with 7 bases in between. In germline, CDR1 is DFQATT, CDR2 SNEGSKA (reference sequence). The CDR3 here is CSARGIGKLFF. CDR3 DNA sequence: TGCAGTGCTAGAGGAATCGGAAAACTGTTTTTT.

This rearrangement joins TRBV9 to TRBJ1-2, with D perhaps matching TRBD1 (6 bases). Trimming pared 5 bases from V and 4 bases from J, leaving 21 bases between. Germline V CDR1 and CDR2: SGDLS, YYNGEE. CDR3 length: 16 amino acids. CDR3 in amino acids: CASRESTGGGGYGYTF. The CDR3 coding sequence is TGTGCCAGCAGAGAGAGTACTGGGGGAGGGGGCTATGGCTACACCTTC.

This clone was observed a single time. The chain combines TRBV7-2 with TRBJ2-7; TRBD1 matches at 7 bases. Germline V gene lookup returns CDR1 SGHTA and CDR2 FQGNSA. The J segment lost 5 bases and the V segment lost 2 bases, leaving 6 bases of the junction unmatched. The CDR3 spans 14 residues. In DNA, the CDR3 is TGTGCCAGCAGCTTATCGGGGACAGTGAACGAGCAGTACTTC. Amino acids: CASSLSGTVNEQYF.

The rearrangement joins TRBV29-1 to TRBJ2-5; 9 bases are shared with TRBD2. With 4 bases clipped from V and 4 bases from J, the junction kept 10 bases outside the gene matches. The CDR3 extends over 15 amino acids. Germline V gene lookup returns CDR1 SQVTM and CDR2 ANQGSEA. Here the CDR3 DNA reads TGCAGCGTTGGAGGCGGGGGGGCCAAGGGAGAGACCCAGTACTTC. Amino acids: CSVGGGGAKGETQYF.

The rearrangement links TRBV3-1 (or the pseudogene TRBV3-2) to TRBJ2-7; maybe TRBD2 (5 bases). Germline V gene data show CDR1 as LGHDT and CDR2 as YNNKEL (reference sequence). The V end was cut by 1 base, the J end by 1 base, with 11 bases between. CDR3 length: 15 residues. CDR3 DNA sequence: TGTGCCAGCAGCCAAGTCTACCGGGGATCCTACGAGCAGTACTTC. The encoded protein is CASSQVYRGSYEQYF.

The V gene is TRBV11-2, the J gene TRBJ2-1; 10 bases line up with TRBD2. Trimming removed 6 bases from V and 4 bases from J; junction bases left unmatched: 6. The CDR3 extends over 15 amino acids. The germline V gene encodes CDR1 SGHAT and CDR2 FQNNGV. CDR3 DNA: TGTGCCAGCAGTCTAGCGGGGGCCACATACAATGAGCAGTTCTTC. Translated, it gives CASSLAGATYNEQFF.

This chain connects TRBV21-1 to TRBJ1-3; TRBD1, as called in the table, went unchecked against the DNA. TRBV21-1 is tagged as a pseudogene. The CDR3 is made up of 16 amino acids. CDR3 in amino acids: CASSKTAGRPGNTIYF. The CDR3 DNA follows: TGTGCCAGCAGCAAAACGGCAGGGCGCCCTGGAAACACCATATATTTT.

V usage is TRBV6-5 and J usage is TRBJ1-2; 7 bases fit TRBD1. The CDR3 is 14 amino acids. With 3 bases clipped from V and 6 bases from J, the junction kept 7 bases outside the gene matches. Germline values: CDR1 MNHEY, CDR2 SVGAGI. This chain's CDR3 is CASSYRQGGNGYTF. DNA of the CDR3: TGTGCCAGCAGTTATAGACAGGGTGGGAATGGCTACACCTTC.

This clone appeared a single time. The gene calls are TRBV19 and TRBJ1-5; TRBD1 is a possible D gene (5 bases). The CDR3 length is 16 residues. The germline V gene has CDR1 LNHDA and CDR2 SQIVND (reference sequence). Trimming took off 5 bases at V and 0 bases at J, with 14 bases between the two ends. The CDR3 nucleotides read TGTGCCAGTAGTCCCCAGGGAGGGATTAGCAATCAGCCCCAGCATTTT. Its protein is CASSPQGGISNQPQHF.

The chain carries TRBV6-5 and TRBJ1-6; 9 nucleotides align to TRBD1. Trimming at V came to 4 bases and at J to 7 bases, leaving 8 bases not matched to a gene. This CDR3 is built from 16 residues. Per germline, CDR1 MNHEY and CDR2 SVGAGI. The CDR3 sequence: CASSSYLGQGNSPLHF. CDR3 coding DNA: TGTGCCAGCAGTTCTTACTTGGGACAGGGAAATTCACCCCTCCACTTT.

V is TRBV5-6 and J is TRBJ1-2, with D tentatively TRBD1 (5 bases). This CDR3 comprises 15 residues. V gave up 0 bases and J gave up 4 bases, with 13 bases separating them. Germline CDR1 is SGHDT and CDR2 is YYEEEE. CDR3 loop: CASSLGRQTRYGYTF. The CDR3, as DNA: TGTGCCAGCAGCTTGGGACGACAGACCCGCTATGGCTACACCTTC.

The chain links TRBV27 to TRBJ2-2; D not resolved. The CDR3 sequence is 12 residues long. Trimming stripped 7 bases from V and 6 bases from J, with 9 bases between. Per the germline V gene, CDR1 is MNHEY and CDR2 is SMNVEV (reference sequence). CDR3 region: CASIDSAGELFF. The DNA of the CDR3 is TGTGCCAGCATCGACTCGGCCGGGGAGCTGTTTTTT.

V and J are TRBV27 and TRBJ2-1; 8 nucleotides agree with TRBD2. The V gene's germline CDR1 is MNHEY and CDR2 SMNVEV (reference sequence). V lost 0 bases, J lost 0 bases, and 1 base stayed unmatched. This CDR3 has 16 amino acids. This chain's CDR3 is CASSLSRGGSYNEQFF. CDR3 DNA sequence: TGTGCCAGCAGTTTATCTCGGGGGGGCTCCTACAATGAGCAGTTCTTC.

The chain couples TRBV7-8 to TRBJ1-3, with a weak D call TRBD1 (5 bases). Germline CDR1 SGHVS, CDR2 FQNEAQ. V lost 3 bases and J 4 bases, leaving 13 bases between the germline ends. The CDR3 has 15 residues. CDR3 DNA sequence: TGTGCCAGCAGCTTGGGTGGGGGGGTAGGAAACACCATATATTTT. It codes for CASSLGGGVGNTIYF.

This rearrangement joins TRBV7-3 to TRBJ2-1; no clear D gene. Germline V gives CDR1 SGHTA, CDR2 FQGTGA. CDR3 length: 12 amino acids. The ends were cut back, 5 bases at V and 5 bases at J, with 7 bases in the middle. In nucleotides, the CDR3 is TGTGCCAGCAGCCCCGAGAACAATGAGCAGTTCTTC. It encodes CASSPENNEQFF.

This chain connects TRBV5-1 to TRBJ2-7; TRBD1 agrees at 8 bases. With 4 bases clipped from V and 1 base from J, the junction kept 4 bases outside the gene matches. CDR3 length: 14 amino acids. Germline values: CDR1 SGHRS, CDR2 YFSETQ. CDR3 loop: CASSLRDRSYEQYF. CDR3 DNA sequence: TGCGCCAGCAGCCTCCGGGACAGGTCCTACGAGCAGTACTTC.

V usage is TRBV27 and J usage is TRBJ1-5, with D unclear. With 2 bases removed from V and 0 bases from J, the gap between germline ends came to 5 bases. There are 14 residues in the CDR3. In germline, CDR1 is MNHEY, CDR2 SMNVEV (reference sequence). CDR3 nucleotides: TGTGCCAGCAGTTTAGGCAGTAGCAATCAGCCCCAGCATTTT. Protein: CASSLGSSNQPQHF.

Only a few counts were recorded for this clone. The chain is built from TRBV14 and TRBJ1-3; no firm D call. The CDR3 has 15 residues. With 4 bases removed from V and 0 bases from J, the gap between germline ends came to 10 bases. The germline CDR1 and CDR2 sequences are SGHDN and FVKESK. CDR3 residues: CASSPSTFSGNTIYF. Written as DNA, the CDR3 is TGTGCCAGCAGCCCCTCGACTTTCTCTGGAAACACCATATATTTT.

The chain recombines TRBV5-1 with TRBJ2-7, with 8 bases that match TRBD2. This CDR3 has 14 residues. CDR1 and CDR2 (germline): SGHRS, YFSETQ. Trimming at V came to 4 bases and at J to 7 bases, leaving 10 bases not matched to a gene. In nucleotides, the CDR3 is TGCGCCAGCAGCCTCGGGAGGGGGGCTGGGGAGCAGTACTTC. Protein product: CASSLGRGAGEQYF.

CDR3 sequence: CASSASSQETQYF. CDR3 coding DNA: TGTGCCAGCAGCGCGTCGTCGCAAGAGACCCAGTACTTC. The chain links TRBV11-3 to TRBJ2-5; D is undetermined. Germline V CDR1 and CDR2: SGHNT, YENEEA. The V end was cut by 5 bases, the J end by 2 bases, with 9 bases between. This CDR3 contains 13 residues.

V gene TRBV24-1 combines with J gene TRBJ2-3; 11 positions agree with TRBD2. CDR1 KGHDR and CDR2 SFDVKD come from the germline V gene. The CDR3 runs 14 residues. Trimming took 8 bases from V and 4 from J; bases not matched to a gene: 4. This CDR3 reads CATKLAGDADTQYF. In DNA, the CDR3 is TGTGCCACCAAACTAGCGGGGGATGCAGATACGCAGTATTTT.

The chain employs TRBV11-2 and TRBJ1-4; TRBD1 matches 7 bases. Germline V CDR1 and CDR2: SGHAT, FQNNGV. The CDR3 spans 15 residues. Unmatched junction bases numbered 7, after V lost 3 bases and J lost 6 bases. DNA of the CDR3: TGTGCCAGCAGCTTTTCGACAGGGCATTATGAAAAACTGTTTTTT. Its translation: CASSFSTGHYEKLFF.

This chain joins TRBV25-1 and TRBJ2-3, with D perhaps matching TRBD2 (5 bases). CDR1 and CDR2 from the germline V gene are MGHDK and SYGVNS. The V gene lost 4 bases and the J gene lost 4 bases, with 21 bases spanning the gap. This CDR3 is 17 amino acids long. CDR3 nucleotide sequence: TGTGCCAGCAGTGTGAGGAACTTCGCGGGTAACCCAGATACGCAGTATTTT. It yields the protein CASSVRNFAGNPDTQYF.

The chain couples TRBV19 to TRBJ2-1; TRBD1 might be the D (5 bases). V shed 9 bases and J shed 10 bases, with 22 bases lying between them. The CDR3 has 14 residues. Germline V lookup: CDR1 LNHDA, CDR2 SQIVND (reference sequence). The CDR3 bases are TGTGCCAGCCGACCATTACCACAGGCTGGCGAGCAGTTCTTC. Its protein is CASRPLPQAGEQFF.

The CDR3 nucleotides read TGTGCCAGCAGGTTTACGGGGGGGTTGGGGAATACGCAGTATTTT. Its protein is CASRFTGGLGNTQYF. The chain uses TRBV7-2 and TRBJ2-3; 8 bases align to TRBD2. This CDR3 region has 15 residues. The trim removed 6 bases at V and 7 bases at J, leaving 12 bases unmatched. Germline values: CDR1 SGHTA, CDR2 FQGNSA.

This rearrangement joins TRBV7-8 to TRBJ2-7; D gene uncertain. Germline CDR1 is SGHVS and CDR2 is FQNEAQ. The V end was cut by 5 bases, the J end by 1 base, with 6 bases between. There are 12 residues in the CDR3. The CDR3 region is CASSHGSYEQYF. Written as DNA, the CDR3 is TGTGCCAGCAGCCACGGTTCCTACGAGCAGTACTTC.

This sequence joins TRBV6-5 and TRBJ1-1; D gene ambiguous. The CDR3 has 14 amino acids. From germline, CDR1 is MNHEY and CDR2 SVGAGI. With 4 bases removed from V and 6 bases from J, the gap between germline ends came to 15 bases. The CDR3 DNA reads TGTGCCAGCAGTTCCCTACTAGGTGGCGCTGAAGCTTTCTTT. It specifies CASSSLLGGAEAFF.

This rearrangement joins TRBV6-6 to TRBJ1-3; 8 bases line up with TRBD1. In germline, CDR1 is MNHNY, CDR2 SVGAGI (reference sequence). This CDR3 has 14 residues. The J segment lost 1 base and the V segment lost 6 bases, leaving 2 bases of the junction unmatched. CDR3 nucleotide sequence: TGTGCCAGCAGAACAGGGGGTTCTGGAAACACCATATATTTT. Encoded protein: CASRTGGSGNTIYF.

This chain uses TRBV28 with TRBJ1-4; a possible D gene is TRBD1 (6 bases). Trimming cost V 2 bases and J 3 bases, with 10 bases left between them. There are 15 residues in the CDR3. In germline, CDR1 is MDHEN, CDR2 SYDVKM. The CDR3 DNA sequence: TGTGCCAGCAGTTTAGTGGGGGCGGCTAATGAAAAACTGTTTTTT. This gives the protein CASSLVGAANEKLFF.

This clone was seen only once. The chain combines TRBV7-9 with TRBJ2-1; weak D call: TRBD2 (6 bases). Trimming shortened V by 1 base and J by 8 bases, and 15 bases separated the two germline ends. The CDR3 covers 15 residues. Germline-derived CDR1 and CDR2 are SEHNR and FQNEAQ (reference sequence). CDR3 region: CASSLGPSEGYEQFF. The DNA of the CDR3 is TGTGCCAGCAGCTTAGGGCCTAGCGAGGGTTATGAGCAGTTCTTC.

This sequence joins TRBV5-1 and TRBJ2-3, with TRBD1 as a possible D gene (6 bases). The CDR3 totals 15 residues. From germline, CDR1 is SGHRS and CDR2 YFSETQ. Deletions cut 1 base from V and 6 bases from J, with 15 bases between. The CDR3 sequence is CASSLIQGQADTQYF. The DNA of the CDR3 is TGCGCCAGCAGCTTGATTCAGGGGCAAGCGGATACGCAGTATTTT.

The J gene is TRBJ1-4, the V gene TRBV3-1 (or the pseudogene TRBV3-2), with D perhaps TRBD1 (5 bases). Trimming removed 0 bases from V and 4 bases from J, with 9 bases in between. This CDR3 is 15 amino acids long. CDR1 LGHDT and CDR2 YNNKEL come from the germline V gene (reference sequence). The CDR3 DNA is TGTGCCAGCAGCCAAGACGGGGGTGGTAATGAAAAACTGTTTTTT. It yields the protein CASSQDGGGNEKLFF.